Presented here are 2 T cell receptor beta chains from one specimen sequenced in a study of cytomegalovirus exposure and HLA in healthy donors. The PCR employed 60 Vbeta primers together with 13 Jbeta primers. Profiled with immunoSEQ multiplex PCR; TCRdb holds only in-frame clones, not every one. The profile covers around 110,000 clones, with 77% appearing a single time and more than 4% taken by the ten largest. Input material: PBMCs. These receptor sequences come from a male donor in good health and CMV-seronegative.

The table lists this clone with a few counts. This chain uses TRBV27 with TRBJ1-2; 11 nucleotides align to TRBD1. The CDR3 has 15 amino acids. Germline assignment: CDR1 MNHEY and CDR2 SMNVEV (reference sequence). J was trimmed by 4 bases and V by 3 bases; bases with no gene match: 4. The CDR3 spells CASSFRTGGGYGYTF. The CDR3 DNA reads TGTGCCAGCAGTTTCCGGACAGGGGGCGGCTATGGCTACACCTTC.

The chain is built from TRBV28 and TRBJ1-1, with D hard to call. Trimming pared 8 bases from V and 2 bases from J, leaving 6 bases between. This CDR3 is 11 amino acids long. Per the germline V gene, CDR1 is MDHEN and CDR2 is SYDVKM. CDR3 DNA sequence: TGTGCCAGCGGGAGTAACACTGAAGCTTTCTTT. This translates into CASGSNTEAFF. Full variable domain (remainder filled in from reference TRBV28 and TRBJ1-1): DVKVTQSSRYLVKRTGEKVFLECVQDMDHENMFWYRQDPGLGLRLIYFSYDVKMKEKGDIPEGYSVSREKKERFSLILESASTNQTSMYLCASGSNTEAFFGQGTRLTVV.